The clone carrying this TCR beta chain was observed many times. These data originate in a study of human T cells and chemical hapten exposure. For the study at large: 0.01% DPC was applied to the upper back in patch tests, which were read at 6 days. There were per-sample TCR yield variations, arising mainly from small pooled library volume differences.

Time point indicated: patch test 2, 6 weeks after DPC sensitization. Treatment: therapeutic diphenylcyclopropenone sensitization with weekly scalp DPC. Individual cDNA molecules each carried unique molecular identifiers attached by the library. Each CDR3 protein gets one entry after TCRdb re-called the RACE reads with MiXCR. The table includes about 69,000 distinct CDR3 sequences, about a tenth detected once. Germline CDR1 and CDR2: SQVTM and ANQGSEA. The CDR3 length is 11 residues. This sequence joins TRBV29-1 and TRBJ1-1, with D tentatively TRBD1 (6 bases). This sequence was found in a woman in her 50s with alopecia areata. Some clones in this sample may be carry-over from other donors' samples. The specimen was whole blood, collected in connection with sensitization to the hapten diphenylcyclopropenone (DPC). The CDR3 coding sequence is TGCATCGGAGGGGGGGGCGGAGTAGCTTTCTTT. This translates into CIGGGGGVAFF.